The rows below give T cell receptor beta chains drawn from one sample of a study of T cell responses to AZD1222 COVID-19 vaccine. TCRdb's copy holds only in-frame clones and misses some; the assay was immunoSEQ multiplex PCR. This repertoire shows 100,000 to 150,000 clones, approximately 85% found once; its top ten account for more than 7.5%. Sample: peripheral blood, taken on day 0 of AZD1222 vaccination. The receptors here all came from an adult in good health. Both conserved end residues are part of each CDR3. The D gene is left open where the match is weak. Some rows mark clone size as missing; the rest say once, few, many or name a class of expanded clone.

clone_size j_call d_call v_call cdr3_aa cdr3_nt
- TRBJ2-3 TRBD2 TRBV19 CASSIFPAGAPDTQYF TGTGCCAGTAGTATATTCCCGGCGGGAGCCCCAGATACGCAGTATTTT
- TRBJ2-3 - TRBV18 CASSPDTVTSQYF TGTGCCAGCTCACCAGATACAGTGACATCGCAGTATTTT
- TRBJ2-1 TRBD2 TRBV9 CASSTSGSYYNEQFF TGTGCCAGCAGTACTAGCGGGAGTTACTACAATGAGCAGTTCTTC
once TRBJ1-2 TRBD1 TRBV2 CASSEAGTGPSGRGYTF TGTGCCAGCAGTGAAGCCGGGACAGGGCCGTCCGGTCGGGGCTACACCTTC
- TRBJ2-3 - TRBV7-2 CASSLRRSDTQYF TGTGCCAGCAGCTTACGTAGGTCAGATACGCAGTATTTT
- TRBJ1-1 TRBD1 TRBV2 CASSNQGAEFEAFF TGTGCCAGCAGTAATCAGGGGGCAGAGTTTGAAGCTTTCTTT
- TRBJ2-7 TRBD2 TRBV6-6 CASSGTSGGEPREQYF TGTGCCAGCAGCGGGACTAGCGGGGGGGAACCGCGGGAGCAGTACTTC
- TRBJ2-1 TRBD2 TRBV6-2/TRBV6-3 CASSYLGLVGNEQFF TGTGCCAGCAGTTACTTGGGACTAGTTGGCAATGAGCAGTTCTTC
- TRBJ2-7 TRBD2 TRBV3-1/TRBV3-2 CASSQRGTSGEQYF TGTGCCAGCAGCCAACGAGGGACTAGCGGAGAGCAGTACTTC
- TRBJ1-2 TRBD1 TRBV5-1 CASSPRDSYGYTF TGCGCCAGCAGCCCCCGGGACAGCTACGGCTACACCTTC